This T cell receptor beta chain was found in a study of Ad26.COV2.S vaccination and SARS-CoV-2 variants. Indicated treatment: roughly 20 received Ad26.COV2.S at low or high dose, single or two shots; 5 received placebo; per-sample allocation not given. Repertoires come from day 63 after the first vaccine or placebo injection. TCRdb's table, derived via immunoSEQ multiplex PCR, lists solely in-frame clones and lacks some. The sample has a few hundred thousand clones; around 86% are singletons. The origin of this receptor is a person aged 18 to 65 who received the Ad26.COV2.S COVID-19 vaccine or a placebo. The starting material was peripheral blood, obtained in a trial of Ad26.COV2.S vaccine versus placebo.

CDR3 nucleotides: TGTGCCAGCAGTGTCGACTGGGCGTCTCAGTTCTTC. It encodes CASSVDWASQFF. The chain combines TRBV12-3 or TRBV12-4 with TRBJ2-1; D unclear. The CDR3 length is 12 residues. V lost 5 bases to trimming and J lost 13 bases, with 15 bases between them.